Listed below are T cell receptor beta chains from one sample, sequenced in a study of shared clonotypes between healthy human individuals. Profiling relied on immunoSEQ multiplex PCR, and the TCRdb table lists in-frame clones only, not all of them. The table lists more than 80,000 clones, around 67% of them singletons, with approximately 49% in the top ten. The specimen sequenced was memory CD8+ T cells sorted from blood. The receptors originated from a man between 25 and 39 years old in good health. The CDR3 runs from the conserved cysteine through the conserved F or W. The order of the fields is D gene, J gene, clone size, V gene, CDR3 DNA, CDR3 protein. A D gene is named only where the DNA matches it firmly. Clone size is shown for a subset of rows, as once, few, many or a class of expanded clone.

>NA|TRBJ2-5|NA|TRBV25-1
TGTGCCAGCAGTTCCCAGACTGTGGAAGAGACCCAGTACTTC
CASSSQTVEETQYF
>TRBD2|TRBJ2-3|NA|TRBV13
TGTGCCAGCAGTTCCCCTAGCGGATCTAGCACAGATACGCAGTATTTT
CASSSPSGSSTDTQYF
>NA|TRBJ2-7|NA|TRBV18
TGTGCCAGCTCACCAGGACGGAGATCCTACGAGCAGTACTTC
CASSPGRRSYEQYF
>NA|TRBJ1-3|NA|TRBV18
TGTGCCAGCTCACCGAAACCGGGCATGGGGGAAAACACCATATATTTT
CASSPKPGMGENTIYF
>NA|TRBJ1-1|many|TRBV5-6
TGTGCCAGCAGCTCTGTCGGGACCGTGAACACTGAAGCTTTCTTT
CASSSVGTVNTEAFF
>NA|TRBJ2-5|NA|TRBV25-1
TGTGCCAGCAGTGAAAGGACAGCCGAGACCCAGTACTTC
CASSERTAETQYF
>NA|TRBJ2-2|NA|TRBV15
TGTGCCACCGATAGACGCCCCGGGGCCGGGGAGCTGTTTTTT
CATDRRPGAGELFF
>TRBD2|TRBJ2-7|NA|TRBV7-2
TGTGCCAGCAGCCACGACCTAAGCGGTCTAGCGGGAGATCGGTACGAGCAGTACTTC
CASSHDLSGLAGDRYEQYF
>NA|TRBJ2-1|NA|TRBV2
TGTGCCAGCAGTGAAAGTAGGCCCCAGAGCTCCTACAATGAGCAGTTCTTC
CASSESRPQSSYNEQFF
>NA|TRBJ2-2|NA|TRBV7-2
TGTGCCAGCAGCTTAGGCGTGCTAGCGTCCGGGGAGCTGTTTTTT
CASSLGVLASGELFF
>NA|TRBJ2-3|few|TRBV7-9
TGTGCCAGCAGCTATTCAGAGAAAAGCACAGATACGCAGTATTTT
CASSYSEKSTDTQYF
>NA|TRBJ2-7|few|TRBV7-9
TGTGCCAGCAGCTCCCTGGGACGGGAGATCGGGCCCTACGAGCAGTACTTC
CASSSLGREIGPYEQYF
>TRBD1|TRBJ1-2|NA|TRBV6-5
TGTGCCAGCAGCCAATCGGGACAGGGGGCTTATGGCTACACCTTC
CASSQSGQGAYGYTF
>NA|TRBJ2-1|NA|TRBV28
TGTGCCAGCAGTCCCCTAAGCCTCAATGAGCAGTTCTTC
CASSPLSLNEQFF
>TRBD2|TRBJ2-4|NA|TRBV7-9
TGTGCCAGCAGCTCTGGGACTAGCGGGAGTTACATTCAGTACTTC
CASSSGTSGSYIQYF
>TRBD1|TRBJ1-4|NA|TRBV9
TGTGCCAGCAGCGTAGGGCCCTCACAGGGGAGCAGAGAAAAACTGTTTTTT
CASSVGPSQGSREKLFF
>TRBD2|TRBJ2-3|NA|TRBV27
TGTGTCAGCAGTTTTAGTGTTAGTTTCGGCGGGAGGACCCAAGATACGCAGTATTTT
CVSSFSVSFGGRTQDTQYF